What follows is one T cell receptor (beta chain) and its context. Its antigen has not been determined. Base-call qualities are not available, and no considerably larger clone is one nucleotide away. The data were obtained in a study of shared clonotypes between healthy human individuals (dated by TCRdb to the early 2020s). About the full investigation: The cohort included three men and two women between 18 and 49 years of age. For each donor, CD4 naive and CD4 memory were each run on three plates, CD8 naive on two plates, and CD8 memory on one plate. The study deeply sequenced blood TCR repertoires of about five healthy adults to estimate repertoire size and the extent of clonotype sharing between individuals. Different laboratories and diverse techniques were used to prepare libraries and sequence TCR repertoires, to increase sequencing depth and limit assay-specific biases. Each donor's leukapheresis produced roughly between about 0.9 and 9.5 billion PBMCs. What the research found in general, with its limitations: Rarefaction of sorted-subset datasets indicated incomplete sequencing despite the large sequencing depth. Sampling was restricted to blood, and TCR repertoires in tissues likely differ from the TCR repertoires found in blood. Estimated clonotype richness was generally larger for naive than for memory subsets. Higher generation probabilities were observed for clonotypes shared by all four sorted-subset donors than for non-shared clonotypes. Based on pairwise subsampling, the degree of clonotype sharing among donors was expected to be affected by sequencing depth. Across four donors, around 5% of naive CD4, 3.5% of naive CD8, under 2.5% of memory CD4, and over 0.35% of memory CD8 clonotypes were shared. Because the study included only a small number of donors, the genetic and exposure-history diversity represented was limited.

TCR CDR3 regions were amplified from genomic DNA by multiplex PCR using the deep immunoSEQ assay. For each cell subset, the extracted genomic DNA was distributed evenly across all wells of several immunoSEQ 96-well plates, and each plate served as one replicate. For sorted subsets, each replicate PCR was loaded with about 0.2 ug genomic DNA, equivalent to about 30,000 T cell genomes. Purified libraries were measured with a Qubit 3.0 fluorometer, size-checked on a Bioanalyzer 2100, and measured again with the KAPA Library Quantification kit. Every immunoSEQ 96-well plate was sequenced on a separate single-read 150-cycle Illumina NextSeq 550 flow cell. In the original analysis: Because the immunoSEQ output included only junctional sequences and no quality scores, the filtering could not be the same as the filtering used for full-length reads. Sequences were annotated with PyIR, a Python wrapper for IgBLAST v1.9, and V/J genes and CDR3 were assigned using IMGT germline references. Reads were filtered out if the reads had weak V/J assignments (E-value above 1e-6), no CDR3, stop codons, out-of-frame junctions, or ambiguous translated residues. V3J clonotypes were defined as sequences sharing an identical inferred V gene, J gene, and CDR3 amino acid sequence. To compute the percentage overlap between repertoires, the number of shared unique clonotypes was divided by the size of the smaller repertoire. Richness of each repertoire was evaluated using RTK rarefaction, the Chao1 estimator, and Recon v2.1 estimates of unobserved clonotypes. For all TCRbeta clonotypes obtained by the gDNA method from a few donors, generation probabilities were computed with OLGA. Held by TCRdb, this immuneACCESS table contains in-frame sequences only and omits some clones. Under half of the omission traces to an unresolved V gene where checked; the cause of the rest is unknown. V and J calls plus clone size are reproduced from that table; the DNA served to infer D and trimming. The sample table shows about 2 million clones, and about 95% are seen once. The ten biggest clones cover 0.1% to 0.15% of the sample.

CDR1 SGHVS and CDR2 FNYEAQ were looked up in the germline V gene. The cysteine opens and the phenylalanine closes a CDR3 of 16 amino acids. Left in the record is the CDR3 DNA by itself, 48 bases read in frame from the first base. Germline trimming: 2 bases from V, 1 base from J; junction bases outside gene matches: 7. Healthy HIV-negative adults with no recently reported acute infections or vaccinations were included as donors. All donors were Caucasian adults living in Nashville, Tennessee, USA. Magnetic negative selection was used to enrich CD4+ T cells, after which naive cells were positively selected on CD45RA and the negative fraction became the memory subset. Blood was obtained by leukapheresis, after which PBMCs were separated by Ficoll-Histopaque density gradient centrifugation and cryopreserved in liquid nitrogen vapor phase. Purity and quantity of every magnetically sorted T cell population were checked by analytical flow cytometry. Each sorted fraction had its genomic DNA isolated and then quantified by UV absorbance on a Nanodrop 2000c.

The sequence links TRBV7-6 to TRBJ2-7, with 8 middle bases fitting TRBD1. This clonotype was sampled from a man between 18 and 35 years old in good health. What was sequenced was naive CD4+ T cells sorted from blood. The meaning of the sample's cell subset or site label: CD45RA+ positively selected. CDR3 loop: CASSLTPTGVSYEQYF. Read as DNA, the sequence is TGTGCCAGCAGCTTAACCCCGACAGGGGTATCCTACGAGCAGTACTTC.